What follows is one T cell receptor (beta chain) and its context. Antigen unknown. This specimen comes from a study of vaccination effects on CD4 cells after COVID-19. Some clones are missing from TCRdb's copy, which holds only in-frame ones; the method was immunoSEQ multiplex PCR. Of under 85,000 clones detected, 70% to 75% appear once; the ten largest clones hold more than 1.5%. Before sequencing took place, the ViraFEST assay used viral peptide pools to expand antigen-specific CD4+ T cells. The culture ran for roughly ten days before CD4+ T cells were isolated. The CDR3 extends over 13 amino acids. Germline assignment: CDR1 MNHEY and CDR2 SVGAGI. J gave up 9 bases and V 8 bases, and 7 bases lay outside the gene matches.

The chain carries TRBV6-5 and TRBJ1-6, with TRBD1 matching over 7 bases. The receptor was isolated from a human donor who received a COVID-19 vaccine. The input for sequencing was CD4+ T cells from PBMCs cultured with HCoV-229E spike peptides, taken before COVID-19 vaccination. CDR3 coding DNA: TGTGCCAGCCAGACAGGGCCCTCTTCACCCCTCCACTTT. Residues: CASQTGPSSPLHF.